This TCR beta chain was recorded in a study of response to subunit inactivated influenza vaccine. Germline-derived CDR1 and CDR2 are SGHTA and FQGNSA. The CDR3 is 15 amino acids. The V gene lost 4 bases and the J gene lost 2 bases, with 15 bases spanning the gap. TCRdb used MiXCR to reprocess the RT-PCR reads, holding one entry per CDR3 protein. Of just under 550,000 distinct CDR3 sequences listed, 20% to 25% were seen once; the top ten hold approximately 2.9%. This sample also belongs to another study, concerning T cells expressing NK-cell markers. That study reports: For TCR beta, cDNA was produced by 5'RACE template switching with UMIs. Of eight sequenced donors, seven were HCMV-seropositive and one HCMV-seronegative. Several experiments confined sorting to alpha-beta TCR T cells with an anti-gamma-delta TCR antibody. Four of the donors also had these clonotypes leading their CD3+CD56-NKG2C+ fraction.

The V and J genes are TRBV7-2 and TRBJ2-7, with D tentatively TRBD1 (7 bases). The source was CD4+ T cells sorted from PBMCs, collected about 11 days after vaccination. This sequence originates from a man in his forties or fifties who received an inactivated influenza vaccine. The CDR3 DNA reads as TGTGCCAGCAGCTCTAGACAGGGAGGCCCCTACGAGCAGTACTTC. This codes for CASSSRQGGPYEQYF. The full variable domain, rest sourced from reference TRBV7-2 and TRBJ2-7, is GAGVSQSPSNKVTEKGKDVELRCDPISGHTALYWYRQSLGQGLEFLIYFQGNSAPDKSGLPSDRFSAERTGGSVSTLTIQRTQQEDSAVYLCASSSRQGGPYEQYFGPGTRLTVT.